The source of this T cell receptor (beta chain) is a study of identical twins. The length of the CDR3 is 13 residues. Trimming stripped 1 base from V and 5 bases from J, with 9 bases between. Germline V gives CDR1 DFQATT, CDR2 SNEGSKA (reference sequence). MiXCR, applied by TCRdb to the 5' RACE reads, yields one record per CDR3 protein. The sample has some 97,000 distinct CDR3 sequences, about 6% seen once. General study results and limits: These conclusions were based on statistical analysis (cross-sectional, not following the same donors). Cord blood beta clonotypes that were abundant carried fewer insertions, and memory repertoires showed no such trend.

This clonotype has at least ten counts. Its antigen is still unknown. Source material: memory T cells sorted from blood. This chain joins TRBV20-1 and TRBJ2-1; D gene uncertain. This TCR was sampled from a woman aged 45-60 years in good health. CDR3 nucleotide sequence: TGCAGTGCTAGAGGGTCAGTCGACAATGAGCAGTTCTTC. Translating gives CSARGSVDNEQFF.